This T cell receptor beta chain was retrieved from a study of T cell changes during pregnancy in multiple sclerosis. Profiled with immunoSEQ multiplex PCR; TCRdb holds only in-frame clones, not every one. This table holds some 40,000 clones, about 90% found once. CDR1 is SQVTM, CDR2 ANQGSEA, per germline. The CDR3 is made up of 15 amino acids. After removal of 6 bases from V and 6 bases from J, the junction contained 8 bases not matched to a gene. The sample holds one count of this clone. The clonotype was recovered from a female donor with multiple sclerosis, enrolled in a pregnancy study. The material was CD8+ T cells from peripheral blood mononuclear cells, obtained before pregnancy. V and J are TRBV29-1 and TRBJ1-4; TRBD1 aligns across 12 bases. The CDR3 is CSVADRDRGHEKLFF. CDR3 bases: TGCAGCGTCGCCGACCGGGACAGGGGGCATGAAAAACTGTTTTTT.